Listed below are T cell receptor beta chains from one sample, sequenced in a study of T-cell reconstitution after alpha-beta-depleted transplantation in children. TCRdb ran MiXCR on the PCR reads and lists one entry per CDR3 protein. The sample lists 670,000 or so distinct CDR3 sequences; 10% to 15% were seen once. The material sequenced was PBMCs, taken before TCRalphabeta/CD19-depleted stem cell transplant. The receptors come from a girl aged 2 to 9 with congenital amegakaryocytic thrombocytopenia, due to receive a stem cell transplant. CDR3s include the opening cysteine and the closing phenylalanine or tryptophan. D genes are given only for firm matches. Some rows mark clone size as missing; the rest say once, few, many or name a class of expanded clone.

d_call j_call v_call clone_size cdr3_nt cdr3_aa
- TRBJ2-1 TRBV20-1 few TGCAGTGCTAAGGTCAGGGGAATTGAGCAGTTCTTC CSAKVRGIEQFF
TRBD2 TRBJ2-1 TRBV27 - TGTGCCAGCAGTTTATCTAGCGGGAGATCCTACAATGAGCAGTTCTTC CASSLSSGRSYNEQFF
TRBD2 TRBJ2-3 TRBV20-1 once TGCAGTGCTAGAGTTTCCGGACTAGCGGGAAAGGGTACGCAGTATTTT CSARVSGLAGKGTQYF
- TRBJ2-4 TRBV11-2 many TGTGCCAGCAGAGACGGGGTACGAGCCAAAAACATTCAGTACTTC CASRDGVRAKNIQYF
- TRBJ1-2 TRBV5-1 - TGCGCCAGCAGGCGGGACACTGCCCCGTATAACTATGGCTACACCTTC CASRRDTAPYNYGYTF
- TRBJ2-1 TRBV5-6 - TGTGCCAGCAGCACCGGGACTGACCTTAACTACAATGAGCAGTTCTTC CASSTGTDLNYNEQFF
- TRBJ2-3 TRBV20-1 many TGCAGGTGCGGGACCACAGATACGCAGTATTTT CRCGTTDTQYF
- TRBJ2-6 TRBV5-1 - TGCGCCAGCAGCTTGGCAGGGGTTGGGGCCAACGTCCTGACTTTC CASSLAGVGANVLTF
- TRBJ2-7 TRBV29-1 few TGCAGCGTTGTCACCCGGAACTCCTACGAGCAGTACTTC CSVVTRNSYEQYF
- TRBJ2-1 TRBV6-5 few TGTGCCAGCAGTTCGGGACTCGTGGCCTACAATGAGCAGTTCTTC CASSSGLVAYNEQFF
TRBD1 TRBJ2-7 TRBV20-1 many TGCAGTGCTCCACAGGGGACGCAAATCTCCTACGAGCAGTACTTC CSAPQGTQISYEQYF
TRBD1 TRBJ2-6 TRBV5-1 - TGCGCCAGCAGCCCACAGGGACAGTCTGGGGCCAACGTCCTGACTTTC CASSPQGQSGANVLTF
- TRBJ1-5 TRBV28 few TGTGCCAGCAGCCAATTAGGGGCCAAGGGGATACAGCCCCAGCATTTT CASSQLGAKGIQPQHF
- TRBJ1-4 TRBV10-3 many TGTGCCATCAGGGCAGGAGCAACTAATGAAAAACTGTTTTTT CAIRAGATNEKLFF
TRBD2 TRBJ2-1 TRBV20-1 many TGCAGTGCTAAGGCCGGGACTAGCGTGTCGAATGAGCAGTTCTTC CSAKAGTSVSNEQFF
TRBD2 TRBJ2-1 TRBV20-1 many TGCAGTGCTAGAGCTAGCGGGTTCTACAATGAGCAGTTCTTC CSARASGFYNEQFF
- TRBJ2-7 TRBV29-1 - TGCAGCGTTGATGGTATGGAGACTGACTACGAGCAGTACTTC CSVDGMETDYEQYF
- TRBJ2-1 TRBV7-7 - TGTGCCAGCAGCGCGATTAGCGGAAATGAGCAGTTCTTC CASSAISGNEQFF
TRBD2 TRBJ2-1 TRBV4-1 few TGCGCCAGCAGCCAAATGTCTAGCGGGAGGGCTGGTGAGCAGTTCTTC CASSQMSSGRAGEQFF
TRBD1 TRBJ2-6 TRBV7-9 - TGTGCCAGCAGCAGAACAACAGGGGTGGTCGATGGGGCCAACGTCCTGACTTTC CASSRTTGVVDGANVLTF
- TRBJ1-5 TRBV11-2 many TGTGCCAGCAGCTTAGATTTACCTGGACAATTCTATCATAGCAATCAGCCCCAGCATTTT CASSLDLPGQFYHSNQPQHF
- TRBJ2-1 TRBV25-1 many TGTGCCAGCAGTGAATGGGGGACGGTGAGGGATGAGCAGTTCTTC CASSEWGTVRDEQFF
TRBD1 TRBJ1-2 TRBV5-5 many TGTGCCAGCAGCTCACAGGGGGCTGGTGGCTACACCTTC CASSSQGAGGYTF
TRBD1 TRBJ1-5 TRBV20-1 many TGCAGTGCTCAGGGGGCAAATCAGCCCCAGCATTTT CSAQGANQPQHF
TRBD1 TRBJ2-1 TRBV7-6 - TGTGCCAGCAGCTTTACGACCGGGACAGGGACCTACAATGAGCAGTTCTTC CASSFTTGTGTYNEQFF
TRBD2 TRBJ2-3 TRBV11-2 - TGTGCCAGCAGCCCCGGACTAGCGAACACAGATACGCAGTATTTT CASSPGLANTDTQYF
- TRBJ2-3 TRBV5-1 many TGCGCCAGCAGCTTGGTTTCGGGAGTGACGACAGATACGCAGTATTTT CASSLVSGVTTDTQYF
- TRBJ2-3 TRBV5-1 many TGCGCCAGCAGCTTGGACAACACAGATACGCAGTATTTT CASSLDNTDTQYF
TRBD1 TRBJ2-5 TRBV6-1 - TGTGCCAGCACCGCCGACAGGGCTCAAGAGACCCAGTACTTC CASTADRAQETQYF
TRBD1 TRBJ2-7 TRBV29-1 many TGCAGCGTTGGAGGGACAGGTGGCTTGGGGGAGTACGAGCAGTACTTC CSVGGTGGLGEYEQYF
- TRBJ2-7 TRBV20-1 - TGCAGTGCTAGAGGGGGTACAGGGACTAACGCCTACGAGCAGTACTTC CSARGGTGTNAYEQYF
TRBD2 TRBJ2-1 TRBV30 few TGTGCCTGGGTTCTAGCGGGAGCGGCCTACAATGAGCAGTTCTTC CAWVLAGAAYNEQFF
- TRBJ2-1 TRBV5-1 many TGCGCCAGCAGCTTGGTTCTACCGGCCAATGAGCAGTTCTTC CASSLVLPANEQFF
- TRBJ2-3 TRBV6-5 many TGTGCCAGCAGTTACTCTGAGGGGCGAGGCCCCACAGATACGCAGTATTTT CASSYSEGRGPTDTQYF
- TRBJ2-1 TRBV7-9 once TGTGCCAGCAGCTTAGGACTGACGTACAATGAGCAGTTCTTC CASSLGLTYNEQFF
- TRBJ1-4 TRBV7-9 - TGTGCCAGCAGCCCGAGGGTAACAACTAATGAAAAACTGTTTTTT CASSPRVTTNEKLFF
- TRBJ1-5 TRBV30 few TGTGCCTGGAGTGACAGCAATCAGCCCCAGCATTTT CAWSDSNQPQHF
- TRBJ1-5 TRBV5-1 few TGCGCCAGCAGCTTCGAGCCGGGGAATCAGCCCCAGCATTTT CASSFEPGNQPQHF
TRBD1 TRBJ2-3 TRBV7-2 - TGTGCCAGCAGGACCGGACAGGGGGCAGATACGCAGTATTTT CASRTGQGADTQYF
TRBD1 TRBJ2-1 TRBV5-1 few TGCGCCAGTGAGAGGACCGGGACAGGGAAGGATGAGCAGTTCTTC CASERTGTGKDEQFF
TRBD1 TRBJ1-1 TRBV11-2 many TGTGCCAGCACCACAGACAGGGACACTGAAGCTTTCTTT CASTTDRDTEAFF
TRBD1 TRBJ2-2 TRBV20-1 many TGCAGTGCTAGAGGGCGGACAGGGAACGCCGGGGAGCTGTTTTTT CSARGRTGNAGELFF
- TRBJ2-1 TRBV15 many TGTGCCACCAGCAGAGAGGCGGAGGGTAGGAACAATGAGCAGTTCTTC CATSREAEGRNNEQFF
- TRBJ1-1 TRBV20-1 - TGCAGTGCTAACACGCTTACGGGCCTGTCGGACACTGAAGCTTTCTTT CSANTLTGLSDTEAFF
- TRBJ1-1 TRBV29-1 many TGCAGCGTAACAGGGAAACGTGGGCTGAACACTGAAGCTTTCTTT CSVTGKRGLNTEAFF
- TRBJ2-5 TRBV3-1 - TGTGCCAGCAGCCAAGATCTGCAGGGGCAAGAGACCCAGTACTTC CASSQDLQGQETQYF
- TRBJ2-1 TRBV20-1 - TGCAGTGCACACTCCAACTCCTACAATGAGCAGTTCTTC CSAHSNSYNEQFF
- TRBJ2-7 TRBV5-1 many TGCGCCAGCAGCTTGGGCTGGTACGAGCAGTACTTC CASSLGWYEQYF
- TRBJ2-3 TRBV5-1 many TGCGCCAGCATCCCCCTAGGAGGAGATACGCAGTATTTT CASIPLGGDTQYF
- TRBJ2-1 TRBV12-3/TRBV12-4 many TGTGCCAGCAGCCGATCCAGAGGTGTATCATTGAGTGAGCAGTTCTTC CASSRSRGVSLSEQFF
- TRBJ2-7 TRBV29-1 many TGCAGCGCCTCGGCGACAGGAGACTACGAGCAGTACTTC CSASATGDYEQYF
- TRBJ2-7 TRBV29-1 - TGCAGCGTTGAAGGTGGGGCAGGCGCCTACGAGCAGTACTTC CSVEGGAGAYEQYF
TRBD1 TRBJ1-6 TRBV5-1 many TGCGCCAGCAGCTTGCGAGGGGGCGGAAATAATTCACCCCTCCACTTT CASSLRGGGNNSPLHF
- TRBJ2-1 TRBV3-1 - TGTGCCAGCAGCGTAGGCGCGGCGATTCCTTACAATGAGCAGTTCTTC CASSVGAAIPYNEQFF
TRBD2 TRBJ2-3 TRBV5-1 - TGCGCCAGCAGCGTTCAGGGACTAGCATCCCCAGATACGCAGTATTTT CASSVQGLASPDTQYF
TRBD1 TRBJ2-2 TRBV2 - TGTGCCAGCACTTTTCGGACAGGGGGCACCGGGGAGCTGTTTTTT CASTFRTGGTGELFF
- TRBJ1-2 TRBV3-1 - TGTGCCAGCAGCCAAGTTGGGGACTCCCATGGCTACACCTTC CASSQVGDSHGYTF
- TRBJ1-2 TRBV6-4 many TGTGCCAGCAGTGACTTCCCCAGGGGAGCCTCTAACTATGGCTACACCTTC CASSDFPRGASNYGYTF
- TRBJ2-3 TRBV30 - TGTGCCTGGAGTCAGGCTTCTAACACAGATACGCAGTATTTT CAWSQASNTDTQYF